One sample yielded the 32 T cell receptor beta chains listed below, sequenced in a study of T cells in Graves' hyperthyroidism and ophthalmopathy (dated by TCRdb to about 2019). The library was generated by multiplex PCR. These reads were obtained on an Illumina HiSeq 2000. Amplification of TCR beta CDR3 regions was carried out from RNA transcripts. For the first round of RT-PCR on the TCR CDR3, the HTBI primer set was used together with the Qiagen OneStep RT-PCR kit. TCRdb reprocessing: public reads trimmed at Q25 with fastp, clones called with MiXCR, in-frame beta chains kept. Under each unique CDR3 protein, matching rows form one entry showing the most common genes and DNA. The sample table lists about 250,000 distinct CDR3 sequences, around 20% of them with a count of one. The ten most abundant clones make up about 60% of the sample. Sequencing used blood. These receptors originate from a man aged 25 to 40 with Graves' ophthalmopathy.

The chain links TRBV5-5 to TRBJ2-1, with D possibly being TRBD1 or TRBD2 (6 bases each). V was pared by 1 base and J by 11 bases, with 10 bases between. The CDR3 extends over 12 amino acids. Germline V gives CDR1 SGHKS, CDR2 YYEKEE (reference sequence). CDR3 residues: CASSLLGGKQFF. The CDR3 DNA reads TGTGCCAGCAGCTTGCTCGGGGGCAAGCAGTTCTTC.

This clonotype was seen more than once but under ten times. The chain combines TRBV6-5 with TRBJ1-4; no definite D call. This CDR3 is 13 amino acids long. The V end lost 1 base, the J end lost 5 bases, and 5 bases lay between the germline ends. Looked up from germline, CDR1 is MNHEY and CDR2 is SVGAGI. DNA for the CDR3: TGTGCCAGCAGTTACTTGAAAAATGAAAAACTGTTTTTT. Translated: CASSYLKNEKLFF.

This clonotype has a handful of counts. This chain uses TRBV11-2 with TRBJ2-4, with 11 nucleotides matching TRBD2. The trim removed 5 bases at V and 7 bases at J, leaving 13 bases unmatched. This CDR3 comprises 17 residues. From germline, CDR1 is SGHAT and CDR2 FQNNGV. CDR3 protein: CASSQALGTSGSNIQYF. The CDR3 nucleotides are TGTGCCAGCAGCCAAGCCCTGGGGACTAGCGGATCGAACATTCAGTACTTC.

This clonotype was detected only a few times. The chain links TRBV12-3 or TRBV12-4 to TRBJ2-7; a possible D gene is TRBD1 (6 bases). This CDR3 comprises 13 residues. V was shortened by 0 bases and J by 6 bases, with 9 bases between the two germline ends. CDR3 DNA sequence: TGTGCCAGCAGTTTAGCGATAGGGGGCGAGCAGTACTTC. Protein sequence: CASSLAIGGEQYF.

The sample holds a few counts of this clonotype. The V gene is TRBV30, the J gene TRBJ2-1; D remains ambiguous. The germline gives CDR1 GTSNPN, CDR2 SVGIG (reference sequence). V was cut by 2 bases and J by 5 bases, with 16 bases left in between. The CDR3 covers 15 residues. CDR3 sequence: CAWSIQQRLNNEQFF. Here the CDR3 DNA reads TGTGCCTGGAGTATACAACAGCGATTAAACAATGAGCAGTTCTTC.

This clonotype was seen many times. The CDR3: CASSQVGGNQPQHF. DNA of the CDR3: TGTGCCAGCAGCCAAGTAGGAGGAAATCAGCCCCAGCATTTT. The V call is TRBV3-1, the J call TRBJ1-5, with unresolved D. Germline lookup yields CDR1 LGHDT and CDR2 YNNKEL (reference sequence). V lost 1 base, J lost 4 bases, and 8 bases lay in between. The CDR3 has 14 residues.

This clonotype was seen a few times. In DNA form, the CDR3 reads TGTGCCAGCAGGACAGTTGGAAACACCATATATTTT. It specifies CASRTVGNTIYF. The chain uses TRBV12-3 or TRBV12-4 and TRBJ1-3; D is possibly TRBD1 (5 bases). The CDR3 covers 12 residues. Between the trimmed V and J ends, which lost 6 bases and 3 bases, there was a span of 6 bases.

The chain is built from TRBV28 and TRBJ2-6, with D tentatively TRBD1 (5 bases). Between the trimmed V and J ends, which lost 7 bases and 3 bases, there was a span of 16 bases. The CDR3 runs 16 residues. Germline V gives CDR1 MDHEN, CDR2 SYDVKM. The CDR3 nucleotides are TGTGCCAGCAAACCCCCCCAAGGGGATGGGGCCAACGTCCTGACTTTC. Its translation is CASKPPQGDGANVLTF.

The rearrangement uses TRBV19 and TRBJ2-2; 13 positions match TRBD2. Germline assignment: CDR1 LNHDA and CDR2 SQIVND (reference sequence). Germline trimming cut 5 bases from V and 2 bases from J; bases unmatched to any gene: 8. The CDR3 is 18 amino acids. Here the CDR3 DNA reads TGTGCCAGTAGTCGGCGGACTAGCGGGAGTAGAAACACCGGGGAGCTGTTTTTT. Its protein product is CASSRRTSGSRNTGELFF.

This clonotype occurred many times. The rearrangement uses TRBV30 and TRBJ1-5; no firm D call. This CDR3 is built from 13 residues. Germline V lookup: CDR1 GTSNPN, CDR2 SVGIG (reference sequence). V was trimmed by 5 bases and J by 2 bases, leaving 10 bases between them. CDR3 sequence: CAWEKARNQPQHF. In DNA form, the CDR3 reads TGTGCCTGGGAGAAGGCACGCAATCAGCCCCAGCATTTT.

The chain carries TRBV7-9 and TRBJ2-5; D uncertain. V was shortened by 3 bases and J by 1 base, with 9 bases between the two germline ends. CDR1 and CDR2 from the germline V gene are SEHNR and FQNEAQ (reference sequence). The CDR3 has 14 amino acids. The CDR3, as DNA: TGTGCCAGCAGCTTCGCTGTGAGCCAAGAGACCCAGTACTTC. This translates into CASSFAVSQETQYF.

This clonotype was found many times. The V and J genes are TRBV2 and TRBJ2-1; 7 bases align to TRBD2. With 4 bases clipped from V and 6 bases from J, the junction kept 9 bases outside the gene matches. The CDR3 contains 15 residues. The germline V gene has CDR1 SNHLY and CDR2 FYNNEI. The CDR3: CASSVGAGEGNEQFF. CDR3 DNA sequence: TGTGCCAGCAGTGTCGGGGCGGGAGAGGGCAATGAGCAGTTCTTC.

This clonotype was seen many times. The chain is built from TRBV20-1 and TRBJ2-7, with 7 bases fitting TRBD2. Trimming cost V 1 base and J 4 bases; bases outside gene matches: 7. The CDR3 consists of 14 residues. Germline CDR1 is DFQATT and CDR2 is SNEGSKA (reference sequence). DNA for the CDR3: TGCAGTGCTAGAGTAGGTGGGAGGGGATACGAGCAGTACTTC. Amino acids: CSARVGGRGYEQYF.

This rearrangement joins TRBV5-8 to TRBJ2-6, with D possibly matching TRBD1 (6 bases). The germline V gene has CDR1 SGHTS and CDR2 YDEGEE. The V and J ends lost 4 bases and 2 bases respectively, with 19 bases between them. The CDR3 is 18 residues long. The CDR3 region is CASSGQRLAFAGANVLTF. The CDR3 DNA reads as TGTGCCAGCAGCGGACAGCGACTGGCTTTTGCTGGGGCCAACGTCCTGACTTTC.

This clonotype was observed many times. The chain carries TRBV2 and TRBJ1-1, with D possibly TRBD1 on 5 matching bases. V was pared by 10 bases and J by 0 bases, with 21 bases between. The CDR3 extends over 16 amino acids. CDR1 is SNHLY, CDR2 FYNNEI, per germline. The CDR3 sequence is CANFPGAENMNTEAFF. CDR3 in DNA: TGTGCCAACTTCCCCGGGGCGGAAAACATGAACACTGAAGCTTTCTTT.

This clonotype was detected ten times or more. The V gene is TRBV20-1, the J gene TRBJ2-1; TRBD2 matches at 8 bases. The CDR3 contains 15 residues. The germline CDR1 and CDR2 sequences are DFQATT and SNEGSKA (reference sequence). J gave up 7 bases and V 6 bases, and 14 bases lay outside the gene matches. CDR3 residues: CSALQRGRPSNEQFF. CDR3 bases: TGCAGTGCGCTGCAGCGGGGGAGACCCTCAAATGAGCAGTTCTTC.

The table lists this clonotype with a few counts. The chain couples TRBV27 to TRBJ2-1; D remains ambiguous. The CDR3 consists of 12 residues. Trimming removed 7 bases at V and 0 bases at J, with 4 bases between. In germline, CDR1 is MNHEY, CDR2 SMNVEV (reference sequence). CDR3 residues: CASKGSYNEQFF. The DNA for the CDR3 is TGTGCCAGCAAGGGCTCCTACAATGAGCAGTTCTTC.

The CDR3 loop reads CASRRILAGVDNEQFF. The CDR3 DNA follows: TGTGCCAGCAGACGAATTCTAGCGGGAGTCGACAATGAGCAGTTCTTC. The V gene is TRBV7-8, the J gene TRBJ2-1, with TRBD2 identical over 10 bases. Germline V gene sequence: CDR1 SGHVS, CDR2 FQNEAQ. CDR3 length: 16 residues. V lost 6 bases and J lost 5; bases outside the gene matches: 10.

This clonotype was detected many times. The V call is TRBV7-2, the J call TRBJ2-7; 13 bases match TRBD2. The V and J ends lost 5 bases and 6 bases, in that order; junction bases with no gene match: 7. The CDR3 totals 15 residues. Germline V gives CDR1 SGHTA, CDR2 FQGNSA. The CDR3 DNA is TGTGCCAGCAGCCCGGGACTAGCGGGAAGCGGCGAGCAGTACTTC. It is translated as CASSPGLAGSGEQYF.

This clonotype was counted between two and nine times. The rearrangement joins TRBV7-2 to TRBJ2-1, with D possibly matching TRBD2 (5 bases). Per the germline V gene, CDR1 is SGHTA and CDR2 is FQGNSA. V gave up 2 bases and J gave up 0 bases, with 11 bases separating them. The CDR3 length is 16 residues. DNA for the CDR3: TGTGCCAGCAGCTTATCAGCGGCAAGCTCCTACAATGAGCAGTTCTTC. It encodes CASSLSAASSYNEQFF.

This clonotype has just a few counts. V usage is TRBV7-3 and J usage is TRBJ2-4; D is possibly TRBD2 (5 bases). The CDR3 runs to 15 residues. The germline V gene encodes CDR1 SGHTA and CDR2 FQGTGA. The germline V and J ends were trimmed by 0 bases and 8 bases, with 14 bases remaining between them. CDR3 sequence reads: CASSLTAGAGDIQYF. The DNA for the CDR3 is TGTGCCAGCAGCTTAACGGCAGGCGCCGGGGACATTCAGTACTTC.

The chain employs TRBV20-1 and TRBJ2-5; no reliable D call. The CDR3 is made up of 13 amino acids. Germline CDR1 and CDR2: DFQATT and SNEGSKA (reference sequence). V lost 0 bases, J lost 1 base, and 6 bases lay in between. CDR3 loop: CSARDTAQETQYF. The DNA for the CDR3 is TGCAGTGCTAGAGATACGGCCCAAGAGACCCAGTACTTC.

This clonotype was seen only a few times. This rearrangement joins TRBV28 to TRBJ2-1; 9 bases agree with TRBD2. Germline values: CDR1 MDHEN, CDR2 SYDVKM. The CDR3 spans 15 residues. The junction had 3 bases not matched to a gene; V was cut back by 1 base and J by 5 bases. CDR3 amino acids: CASSLSSGVNNEQFF. The DNA of the CDR3 is TGTGCCAGCAGTTTATCTAGCGGGGTAAACAATGAGCAGTTCTTC.

This clonotype was found many times. The genes are TRBV18 and TRBJ1-1; 11 bases are shared with TRBD1. The junction had 4 bases not matched to a gene; V was cut back by 6 bases and J by 1 base. CDR1 is KGHSH, CDR2 LQKENI, per germline. The length of the CDR3 is 15 residues. In nucleotides, the CDR3 is TGTGCCAGCTCGCGGGACAGGGGGACGAACACTGAAGCTTTCTTT. Residues: CASSRDRGTNTEAFF.

The V gene is TRBV24-1, the J gene TRBJ1-2; 7 nucleotides align to TRBD1. The CDR3 consists of 14 residues. J lost 7 bases, V lost 3 bases, and 7 bases had no gene match. Germline-derived CDR1 and CDR2 are KGHDR and SFDVKD. CDR3 bases: TGTGCCACCAGTGATCTGACAGGGACCAGTGGCTACACCTTC. Amino acids: CATSDLTGTSGYTF.

The chain couples TRBV7-9 to TRBJ2-1; no firm D call. The V end lost 6 bases, the J end lost 2 bases, and 14 bases lay between the germline ends. The CDR3 runs to 15 residues. CDR1 is SEHNR, CDR2 FQNEAQ, per germline (reference sequence). The CDR3 protein is CASSLRGPTYNEQFF. The CDR3 nucleotides are TGTGCCAGCAGTTTGCGAGGCCCCACCTACAATGAGCAGTTCTTC.

This clonotype has just a few counts. The V gene is TRBV27, the J gene TRBJ2-1, with unresolved D. This CDR3 region has 15 residues. Trimming left V 6 bases short and J 5 bases short, with 17 bases between. CDR1 MNHEY and CDR2 SMNVEV come from the germline V gene (reference sequence). The CDR3 DNA reads TGTGCCAGCAGCCACTCTTGGAAGGGCAACAATGAGCAGTTCTTC. This sequence encodes CASSHSWKGNNEQFF.

The J gene is TRBJ2-7, the V gene TRBV19, with D maybe TRBD1 (6 bases). This CDR3 comprises 15 residues. The ends were cut back, 1 base at V and 6 bases at J, with 16 bases in the middle. CDR1 and CDR2 from the germline V gene are LNHDA and SQIVND (reference sequence). In DNA form, the CDR3 reads TGTGCCAGTAGTATAGGACAGGCAGGGCTACGCGAGCAGTACTTC. This encodes CASSIGQAGLREQYF.

This clonotype was seen at least ten times. The rearrangement links TRBV2 to TRBJ1-5; 7 nucleotides agree with TRBD1. The CDR3 consists of 17 residues. V was clipped by 6 bases and J by 4 bases; unmatched bases: 15. Looked up from germline, CDR1 is SNHLY and CDR2 is FYNNEI. In DNA, the CDR3 is TGTGCCAGCAGGGGGGGGCTTGGGACAGCAGAAAATCAGCCCCAGCATTTT. It codes for CASRGGLGTAENQPQHF.

This clonotype has at least ten counts. This chain connects TRBV30 to TRBJ2-7; 9 bases match TRBD2. The germline gives CDR1 GTSNPN, CDR2 SVGIG (reference sequence). This CDR3 is built from 13 residues. V shed 0 bases and J 6 bases; nucleotides not matched to a gene: 3. The CDR3 nucleotides are TGTGCCTGGAGTGTAGAACTAGCGGGCGAGCAGTACTTC. It specifies CAWSVELAGEQYF.

To note about this clonotype: This may be a read error, as it is one base from a much larger clone. The chain employs TRBV30 and TRBJ1-2; perhaps TRBD1 as D (6 bases). CDR3 size: 13 residues. From germline, CDR1 is GTSNPN and CDR2 SVGIG (reference sequence). V lost 3 bases to trimming and J lost 8 bases, with 16 bases between them. This CDR3 reads CAWRERGAQGYTF. The CDR3 DNA is TGTGCCTGGAGGGAGCGGGGGGCGCAAGGCTACACCTTC.

This clonotype was seen a few times. The V gene is TRBV27, the J gene TRBJ1-1, with D hard to call. Germline loops: CDR1 MNHEY, CDR2 SMNVEV (reference sequence). Trimming took off 7 bases at V and 0 bases at J, with 9 bases between the two ends. The CDR3 totals 13 residues. The DNA of the CDR3 is TGTGCCAGCACCTCTTTTTTGAACACTGAAGCTTTCTTT. Amino acid sequence: CASTSFLNTEAFF.